The T cell receptor (beta chain) under discussion was sequenced for a study of T cell repertoires in cytomegalovirus infection. TCRdb reanalysed the reads using MiXCR and keeps one entry per CDR3 protein. This table holds roughly 230,000 distinct CDR3 sequences, around 6.2% found once. V was trimmed by 0 bases and J by 1 base, leaving 13 bases between them. Per germline, CDR1 DFQATT and CDR2 SNEGSKA (reference sequence). CDR3 length equals 16 residues. The study's findings and limits: HLA-C-restricted TCR beta clonotypes specific for CMV led the ex vivo response.

In its sample, this clonotype was seen many times. Its antigen is not identified. The clonotype originates from a human donor in good health (CMV status not recorded). Some clones in this sample may be carry-over from other donors' samples. V is TRBV20-1 and J is TRBJ2-1; maybe TRBD2 (6 bases). The sequencing sample was made of PBMCs. The CDR3 DNA reads TGCAGTGCTAGAGATCGGGGGAGCTCGTCCTACAATGAGCAGTTCTTC. Protein sequence: CSARDRGSSSYNEQFF.